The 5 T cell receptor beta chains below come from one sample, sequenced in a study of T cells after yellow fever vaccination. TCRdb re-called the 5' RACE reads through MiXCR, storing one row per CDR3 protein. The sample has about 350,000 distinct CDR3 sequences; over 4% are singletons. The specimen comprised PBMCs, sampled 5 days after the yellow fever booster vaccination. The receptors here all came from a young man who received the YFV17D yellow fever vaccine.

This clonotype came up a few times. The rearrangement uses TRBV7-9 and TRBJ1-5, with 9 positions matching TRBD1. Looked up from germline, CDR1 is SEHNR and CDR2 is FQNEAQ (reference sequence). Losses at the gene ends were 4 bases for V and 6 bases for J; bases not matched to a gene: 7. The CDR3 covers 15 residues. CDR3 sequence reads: CASSSSGTGSQPQHF. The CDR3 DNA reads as TGTGCCAGCAGCTCCTCCGGGACAGGGTCTCAGCCCCAGCATTTT.

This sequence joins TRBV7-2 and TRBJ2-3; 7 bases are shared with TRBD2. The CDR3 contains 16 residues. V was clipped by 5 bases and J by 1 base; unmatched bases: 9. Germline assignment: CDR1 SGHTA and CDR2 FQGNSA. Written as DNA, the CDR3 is TGTGCCAGCAGCATACAAGCGGGGTGTCGCACAGATACGCAGTATTTT. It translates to CASSIQAGCRTDTQYF. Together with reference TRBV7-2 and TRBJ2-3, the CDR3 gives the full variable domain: GAGVSQSPSNKVTEKGKDVELRCDPISGHTALYWYRQSLGQGLEFLIYFQGNSAPDKSGLPSDRFSAERTGGSVSTLTIQRTQQEDSAVYLCASSIQAGCRTDTQYFGPGTRLTVL.

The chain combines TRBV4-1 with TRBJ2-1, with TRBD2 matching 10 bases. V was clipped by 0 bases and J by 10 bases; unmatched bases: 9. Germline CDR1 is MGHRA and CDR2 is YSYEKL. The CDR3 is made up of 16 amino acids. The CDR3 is CASSQDPSGGAGEQFF. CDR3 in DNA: TGCGCCAGCAGCCAAGATCCGAGCGGGGGGGCGGGCGAGCAGTTCTTC.

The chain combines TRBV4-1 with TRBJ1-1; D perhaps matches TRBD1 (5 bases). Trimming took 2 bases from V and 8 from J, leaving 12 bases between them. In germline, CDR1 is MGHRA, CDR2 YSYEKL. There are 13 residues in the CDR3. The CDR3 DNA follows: TGCGCCAGCAGCCAAAAGGCCGGGGGAGAAGCTTTCTTT. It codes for CASSQKAGGEAFF.

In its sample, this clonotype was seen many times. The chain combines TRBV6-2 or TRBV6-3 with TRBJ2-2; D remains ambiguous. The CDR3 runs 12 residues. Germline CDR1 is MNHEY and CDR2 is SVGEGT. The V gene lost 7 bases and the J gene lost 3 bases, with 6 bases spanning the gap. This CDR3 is CASTSDTGELFF. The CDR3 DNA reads TGTGCCAGCACCTCAGACACCGGGGAGCTGTTTTTT.